The clone carrying this TCR beta chain was counted once. These data are taken from a study of cytomegalovirus exposure and HLA in healthy donors. The CDR3 length is 15 residues. Trimming took 0 bases from V and 5 from J, leaving 16 bases between them. The germline V gene has CDR1 GTSNPN and CDR2 SVGIG (reference sequence). Researchers ran the PCR with 60 Vbeta and 13 Jbeta primers. Assay: immunoSEQ multiplex PCR; the TCRdb copy retains only in-frame clones and omits some. The sample lists 100,000 to 150,000 clones; 81% were seen once. Sequences were obtained from PBMCs. This TCR came from a man in his late teens or twenties in good health and CMV-seropositive. This chain uses TRBV30 with TRBJ1-1, with D unresolved. CDR3 DNA sequence: TGTGCCTGGAGTGTACCCTTACATCGCAGGACTGAAGCTTTCTTT. Translated, it gives CAWSVPLHRRTEAFF.